The clone carrying this TCR beta chain has ten or more counts. Its antigen is unknown. Indicated time point: longitudinal time-point 3. The unsorted libraries were prepared from 2 million PBMCs (stored at -80 C). cDNA synthesis was performed by 5'RACE with 10-nucleotide random UMIs. TCRdb used MiXCR to reprocess the 5' RACE reads, holding one entry per CDR3 protein. The profile shows about 84,000 distinct CDR3 sequences, approximately 4.3% of them singletons. The data were taken from a study of neurological immune-mediated disorders. Overall study context: The study included some 34 multiple sclerosis patients, approximately 30 relapsing-remitting and 3 secondary progressive.

Findings of the study overall: Among expanded clones, no CDR3 amino acid sequences were shared across subjects, a pattern suggesting private repertoires in all groups.

The CDR3 totals 16 residues. V was trimmed by 0 bases and J by 1 base, leaving 15 bases between them. Germline values: CDR1 DFQATT, CDR2 SNEGSKA (reference sequence). Sample: PBMCs. This rearrangement joins TRBV20-1 to TRBJ2-5; TRBD1 or TRBD2 may be the D gene (5 bases each). This receptor was taken from a woman between 55 and 75 years old with multiple sclerosis. CDR3 coding DNA: TGCAGTGCTAGAGACCCGGGACCCGCTATCCAAGAGACCCAGTACTTC. It is translated as CSARDPGPAIQETQYF.